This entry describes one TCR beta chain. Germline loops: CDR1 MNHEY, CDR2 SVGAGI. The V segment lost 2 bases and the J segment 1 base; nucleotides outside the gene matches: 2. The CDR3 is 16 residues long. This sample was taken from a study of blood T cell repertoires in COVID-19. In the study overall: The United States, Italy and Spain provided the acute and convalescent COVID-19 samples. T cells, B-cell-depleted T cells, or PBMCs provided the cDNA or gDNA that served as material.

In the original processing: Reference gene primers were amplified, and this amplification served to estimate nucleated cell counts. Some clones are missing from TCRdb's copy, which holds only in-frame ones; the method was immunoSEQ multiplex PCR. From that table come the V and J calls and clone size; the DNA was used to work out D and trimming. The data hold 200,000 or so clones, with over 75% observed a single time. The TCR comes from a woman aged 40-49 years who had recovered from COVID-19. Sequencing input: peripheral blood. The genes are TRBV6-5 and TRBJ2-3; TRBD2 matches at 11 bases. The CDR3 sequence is CASSYGTSGRTDTQYF. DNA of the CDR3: TGTGCCAGCAGTTACGGGACTAGCGGACGCACAGATACGCAGTATTTT.